This is a list of T cell receptor beta chains from one sample in a study of T cell responses to AZD1222 COVID-19 vaccine. TCRdb keeps only in-frame clones here, not all; method: immunoSEQ multiplex PCR. There are 90,000 to 120,000 clones in the sample; around 90% occur only once, and around 9.4% lies in the top ten. This sample comprised peripheral blood, obtained on day 0 of AZD1222 vaccination. The receptors were gathered from an adult in good health. CDR3s include the opening cysteine and the closing phenylalanine or tryptophan. The order of the fields is clone size, V gene, D gene, J gene, CDR3 protein, CDR3 DNA. D genes are given only for firm matches. The listing skips clone size in some rows; elsewhere it reads once, few, many or a size class.

size: -
V: TRBV28
D: -
J: TRBJ1-5
CDR3: CASSFLGGGNQPQHF
DNA: TGTGCCAGCAGTTTCCTCGGGGGGGGCAATCAGCCCCAGCATTTT

size: -
V: TRBV6-2/TRBV6-3
D: -
J: TRBJ1-2
CDR3: CASSDNGYTF
DNA: TGTGCCAGCAGCGATAATGGCTACACCTTC

size: -
V: TRBV28
D: TRBD1
J: TRBJ2-7
CDR3: CASRQGADEQYF
DNA: TGTGCCAGCCGACAGGGGGCTGACGAGCAGTACTTC

size: -
V: TRBV6-5
D: -
J: TRBJ1-4
CDR3: CASSRGGYNEKLFF
DNA: TGTGCCAGCAGCCGTGGGGGATACAATGAAAAACTGTTTTTT

size: -
V: TRBV14
D: -
J: TRBJ2-7
CDR3: CASSQQAYYEQYF
DNA: TGTGCCAGCAGCCAACAGGCCTACTACGAGCAGTACTTC

size: -
V: TRBV18
D: -
J: TRBJ1-4
CDR3: CASSDTHRDATNEKLFF
DNA: TGTGCCAGCTCGGACACACACAGAGACGCAACTAATGAAAAACTGTTTTTT

size: -
V: TRBV4-2
D: -
J: TRBJ1-1
CDR3: CASSQDRRGATFF
DNA: TGTGCCAGCAGCCAAGATCGGAGGGGCGCGACTTTCTTT

size: -
V: TRBV29-1
D: -
J: TRBJ1-2
CDR3: CSVGTGTDYGYTF
DNA: TGCAGCGTTGGTACCGGGACTGACTATGGCTACACCTTC

size: -
V: TRBV25-1
D: -
J: TRBJ1-1
CDR3: CASSDPGRNTEAFF
DNA: TGTGCCAGCAGTGACCCCGGACGTAACACTGAAGCTTTCTTT

size: -
V: TRBV9
D: -
J: TRBJ1-2
CDR3: CASSTLVGSGREPYGYTF
DNA: TGTGCCAGCAGCACACTAGTGGGGTCGGGCAGGGAACCCTATGGCTACACCTTC

size: -
V: TRBV6-5
D: -
J: TRBJ2-3
CDR3: CASSSLGGREDTQYF
DNA: TGTGCCAGCAGCTCCCTAGGGGGGAGAGAGGATACGCAGTATTTT

size: -
V: TRBV3-1/TRBV3-2
D: TRBD1
J: TRBJ2-7
CDR3: CASSVWDRRNEQYF
DNA: TGTGCCAGCAGCGTGTGGGACAGGAGAAACGAGCAGTACTTC

size: -
V: TRBV6-5
D: -
J: TRBJ1-5
CDR3: CASKDMRSNQPQHF
DNA: TGTGCCAGCAAGGACATGCGAAGCAATCAGCCCCAGCATTTT

size: once
V: TRBV5-5
D: -
J: TRBJ2-3
CDR3: CASSFAGQGFTDTQYF
DNA: TGTGCCAGCAGCTTCGCGGGGCAGGGCTTCACAGATACGCAGTATTTT

size: -
V: TRBV4-3
D: -
J: TRBJ1-2
CDR3: CASSQDGQAVQSHGYTF
DNA: TGCGCCAGCAGCCAAGACGGGCAGGCTGTCCAAAGTCATGGCTACACCTTC

size: few
V: TRBV5-1
D: -
J: TRBJ2-7
CDR3: CASSPRTAYHEQYF
DNA: TGCGCCAGCAGCCCGCGGACGGCATACCACGAGCAGTACTTC

size: -
V: TRBV19
D: TRBD2
J: TRBJ2-2
CDR3: CASSRLGAGAGELFF
DNA: TGTGCCAGTAGTCGCTTAGGGGCGGGGGCCGGGGAGCTGTTTTTT